A selection of T cell receptor beta chains follows, all from one sample in a study of shared clonotypes between healthy human individuals. Assay used: immunoSEQ multiplex PCR; TCRdb lists only in-frame clones, some missing. The table shows about 2 million clones, with 95% occurring only once. The source material was naive CD4+ T cells sorted from blood. These receptor sequences come from a man in his late teens or twenties in good health. The CDR3 runs from the conserved cysteine through the conserved F or W.

v_gene	j_gene	CDR3aa
TRBV27	TRBJ1-6	CASKRTGPEISPLHF
TRBV27	TRBJ1-1	CASSYRQGALTEAFF
TRBV7-2	TRBJ2-5	CASSRIAGGYQETQYF
TRBV5-1	TRBJ2-2	CASSLLFWDLANTGELFF
TRBV5-1	TRBJ1-4	CASSLNPRTGGEKLFF
TRBV2	TRBJ1-6	CASSEALQGSNSPLHF
TRBV30	TRBJ2-7	CAWAPKGPSSYEQYF
TRBV10-1	TRBJ2-5	CASSEIRQGMETQYF
TRBV7-6	TRBJ1-1	CASSRVGGQHTEAFF
TRBV4-3	TRBJ1-1	CASSQVNGLEAFF
TRBV5-1	TRBJ2-5	CASREAAGLAGLQETQYF
TRBV5-4	TRBJ1-1	CASSPVGVRDTEAFF
TRBV6-6	TRBJ2-3	CASRPRGGISTDTQYF
TRBV30	TRBJ2-7	CAWTAGRGRGEQYF
TRBV6-5	TRBJ1-6	CASSSPGQTYNSPLHF
TRBV7-3	TRBJ1-6	CASSSDRGDNSPLHF
TRBV7-9	TRBJ2-1	CASSLSSVAYEQFF
TRBV10-3	TRBJ1-2	CAISEGLQGAHGYTF
TRBV5-8	TRBJ1-1	CASSLHRDTEAFF
TRBV5-1	TRBJ2-7	CASSLLTGAYEQYF
TRBV30	TRBJ2-7	CAWSPGQPYEQYF
TRBV7-9	TRBJ1-2	CASSLALPSYGYTF
TRBV6-5	TRBJ1-5	CASWATGQPQHF
TRBV2	TRBJ1-5	CASSDSRYSNQPQHF
TRBV29-1	TRBJ1-1	CSDTQASGPEAFF
TRBV27	TRBJ2-2	CASSLDRVVPGELFF
TRBV7-3	TRBJ2-3	CASSWRGPGTSGADTQYF
TRBV11-2	TRBJ1-6	CASSRGFPPLHF
TRBV2	TRBJ1-2	CASSTLGQGAGGYTF
TRBV25-1	TRBJ2-5	CASSGLREETQYF
TRBV30	TRBJ1-5	CASSGHGGEPQHF
TRBV7-2	TRBJ1-4	CASSLAGSGKKLFF
TRBV15	TRBJ1-5	CATSRGGGPQHF
TRBV9	TRBJ2-2	CASSRDQGTGELFF
TRBV4-1	TRBJ1-1	CASSQGDRGNAEAFF
TRBV9	TRBJ1-1	CASSHTGREAFF
TRBV19	TRBJ2-3	CASSIPTSGGLDTQYF
TRBV2	TRBJ1-1	CASRGARGGTEAFF
TRBV30	TRBJ1-2	CAWSVSRIVQRGYTF
TRBV7-2	TRBJ1-5	CASSLANQPQHF
TRBV7-9	TRBJ2-2	CASSSPDGGGDTGELFF
TRBV7-2	TRBJ2-7	CASSLAGRGWGEQYF
TRBV7-9	TRBJ1-6	CASSWDRGNSPLHF
TRBV30	TRBJ1-5	CAWRADSNQPQHF
TRBV7-9	TRBJ1-5	CASSSTGSNQPQHF
TRBV18	TRBJ2-6	CASSPSRGDSGANVLTF
TRBV5-1	TRBJ2-5	CASSTQSAQETQYF
TRBV23-1	TRBJ1-5	CASSRGAAQPQHF
TRBV6-6	TRBJ2-5	CASSPPQETQYF
TRBV2	TRBJ2-5	CASQGKVTQYF
TRBV5-1	TRBJ2-3	CASSSGLAGVTDTQYF
TRBV10-3	TRBJ2-1	CAISLTGGSSYNEQFF